The T cell receptor (beta chain) described here comes from a study of blood T cell repertoires in COVID-19. Study-level information: The origin of the acute and convalescent COVID-19 samples was the United States, Italy and Spain. The cDNA or gDNA used as material had been derived from T cells, B-cell-depleted T cells, or PBMCs.

Per the original methods: For nucleated cells, counts were estimated from reference gene primer amplification. Assay: immunoSEQ multiplex PCR; the TCRdb copy retains only in-frame clones and omits some. Clonal size and the V and J genes are those of that table, whereas D and trimming came from the DNA. This table has approximately 62,000 clones, 85% to 90% appearing once. The V end was cut by 8 bases, the J end by 1 base, with 8 bases between. Germline loops: CDR1 LNHDA, CDR2 SQIVND (reference sequence). The CDR3 is made up of 12 amino acids. This receptor was taken from a man aged 60 to 69 with acute or convalescent COVID-19. Sequenced material: peripheral blood. The rearrangement uses TRBV19 and TRBJ1-1; no definite D call. CDR3 sequence (DNA): TGTGCCAGTCACCAGGAGAACACTGAAGCTTTCTTT. Translation: CASHQENTEAFF.